These 17 T cell receptor beta chains were all obtained from the same sample, sequenced in a study of cytomegalovirus exposure and HLA in healthy donors. Profiling relied on immunoSEQ multiplex PCR, and the TCRdb table lists in-frame clones only, not all of them. The data hold approximately 270,000 clones, with more than 75% observed a single time. Sequencing used PBMCs. All receptors come from a man aged 18 to 30 in good health and CMV-seropositive.

V usage is TRBV2 and J usage is TRBJ1-4; D is unclear. Germline assignment: CDR1 SNHLY and CDR2 FYNNEI. The CDR3 is made up of 15 amino acids. The V gene lost 6 bases and the J gene lost 0 bases, with 11 bases spanning the gap. Here the CDR3 reads CASSVGLSTNEKLFF. The CDR3 bases are TGTGCCAGCAGCGTAGGGCTTTCAACTAATGAAAAACTGTTTTTT.

The rearrangement joins TRBV10-3 to TRBJ1-1, with 8 positions matching TRBD1. This CDR3 is 14 amino acids long. Germline CDR1 and CDR2: ENHRY and SYGVKD. With 5 bases clipped from V and 1 base from J, the junction kept 3 bases outside the gene matches. DNA of the CDR3: TGTGCCATCAGTAAGACAGGGGCGAACACTGAAGCTTTCTTT. It encodes CAISKTGANTEAFF.

The chain joins TRBV2 to TRBJ2-1; D tentatively reads TRBD1 or TRBD2 (5 bases each). From germline, CDR1 is SNHLY and CDR2 FYNNEI. The CDR3 length is 16 residues. The germline V and J ends were trimmed by 8 bases and 2 bases, with 19 bases remaining between them. In nucleotides, the CDR3 is TGTGCCAGCGAAGGAAGATGGGGGAGAACCTACAATGAGCAGTTCTTC. As protein: CASEGRWGRTYNEQFF.

The chain is built from TRBV12-5 and TRBJ1-2; no clear D gene. The germline gives CDR1 LGHNT, CDR2 FRNRAP. CDR3 size: 13 residues. V lost 0 bases, J lost 0 bases, and 2 bases lay in between. CDR3 protein: CASGLVSNYGYTF. The CDR3 coding sequence is TGTGCTAGTGGTTTGGTTTCTAACTATGGCTACACCTTC.

V gene TRBV6-5 combines with J gene TRBJ2-7, with D uncertain. Trimming stripped 5 bases from V and 7 bases from J, with 12 bases between. The germline V gene has CDR1 MNHEY and CDR2 SVGAGI. The CDR3 totals 12 residues. The chain's CDR3 is CASSPSTGEQYF. The CDR3 DNA is TGTGCCAGCAGTCCCTCGACCGGGGAGCAGTACTTC.

The table lists this clone with a few counts. This chain links TRBV2 with TRBJ1-5, with D unresolved. The V gene's germline CDR1 is SNHLY and CDR2 FYNNEI. The CDR3 has 15 amino acids. V was shortened by 7 bases and J by 0 bases, with 13 bases between the two germline ends. CDR3 DNA: TGTGCCAGCAAATATGGACGGTATAGCAATCAGCCCCAGCATTTT. Translation gives CASKYGRYSNQPQHF.

The table lists this clone with a count of one. Here the CDR3 DNA reads TGTGCCATCAACCTTGGCCAGGGGGGCAATGAGCAGTTCTTC. Translated, it gives CAINLGQGGNEQFF. This chain joins TRBV10-3 and TRBJ2-1, with D maybe TRBD1 (7 bases). CDR3 size: 14 residues. V shed 7 bases and J shed 6 bases, with 16 bases lying between them. Germline values: CDR1 ENHRY, CDR2 SYGVKD.

The V call is TRBV6-1, the J call TRBJ1-1; D gene ambiguous. The CDR3 covers 12 residues. Germline CDR1 is MNHNS and CDR2 is SASEGT. The ends were cut back, 7 bases at V and 3 bases at J, with 9 bases in the middle. The CDR3 region is CASTRTDTEAFF. The CDR3, as DNA: TGTGCCAGCACGAGGACGGACACTGAAGCTTTCTTT.

For the CDR3, the DNA is TGTGCCTGGAGTGTGCTCAGGAACACCGGGGAGCTGTTTTTT. Protein sequence: CAWSVLRNTGELFF. The genes are TRBV30 and TRBJ2-2; D remains unclear. The CDR3 has 14 residues. The V end was cut by 0 bases, the J end by 1 base, with 6 bases between. CDR1 GTSNPN and CDR2 SVGIG come from the germline V gene (reference sequence).

V and J are TRBV4-1 and TRBJ1-2; D remains unclear. In germline, CDR1 is MGHRA, CDR2 YSYEKL. The CDR3 covers 12 residues. Trimming took 4 bases from V and 7 from J, leaving 10 bases between them. This chain's CDR3 is CASSPEGSGYTF. The DNA for the CDR3 is TGCGCCAGCAGCCCAGAAGGCAGTGGCTACACCTTC.

This chain connects TRBV6-5 to TRBJ1-1; 8 bases are shared with TRBD1. The CDR3 covers 13 residues. Germline V gives CDR1 MNHEY, CDR2 SVGAGI. The J segment lost 4 bases and the V segment lost 5 bases, leaving 3 bases of the junction unmatched. The CDR3 protein is CASSNDRGTEAFF. CDR3 nucleotide sequence: TGTGCCAGCAGTAATGACAGGGGCACTGAAGCTTTCTTT.

The CDR3 DNA reads as TGTGCCAGCAGCGAGACACCGTACCAAGAGACCCAGTACTTC. This gives the protein CASSETPYQETQYF. The chain employs TRBV6-5 and TRBJ2-5; D is unclear. V shed 6 bases and J shed 0 bases, with 11 bases lying between them. Germline V gives CDR1 MNHEY, CDR2 SVGAGI. The CDR3 covers 14 residues.

V usage is TRBV5-8 and J usage is TRBJ2-7; the D gene is possibly TRBD1 (6 bases). V was clipped by 4 bases and J by 3 bases, with 14 bases between them. In germline, CDR1 is SGHTS, CDR2 YDEGEE. This CDR3 has 14 residues. The CDR3 nucleotides are TGTGCCAGCAGCCTGCAACAGGGCGGCTACGAGCAGTACTTC. This gives the protein CASSLQQGGYEQYF.

This chain links TRBV28 with TRBJ1-2, with 7 nucleotides matching TRBD1. CDR1 and CDR2 from the germline V gene are MDHEN and SYDVKM. The V gene end was trimmed by 2 bases and the J gene end by 8 bases; junction bases not matched to a gene: 2. The CDR3 is made up of 12 amino acids. CDR3 residues: CASSLSRGGYTF. As DNA, the CDR3 is TGTGCCAGCAGTTTAAGCAGGGGGGGCTACACCTTC.

The rearrangement uses TRBV5-4 and TRBJ2-5; TRBD1 matches at 8 bases. The CDR3 length is 15 residues. The V and J ends lost 6 bases and 1 base, in that order; junction bases with no gene match: 8. CDR1 SGHNT and CDR2 YYREEE come from the germline V gene (reference sequence). DNA of the CDR3: TGTGCCAGCACCTGGACAGGGACTCGCCAAGAGACCCAGTACTTC. Encoded protein: CASTWTGTRQETQYF.

In its sample, this clone was seen once. The V and J genes are TRBV7-9 and TRBJ2-1; TRBD2 agrees at 9 bases. This CDR3 region has 16 residues. Germline CDR1 and CDR2: SEHNR and FQNEAQ (reference sequence). Trimming cost V 4 bases and J 3 bases; bases outside gene matches: 7. As DNA, the CDR3 is TGTGCCAGCAGCTCCACCGGACTAGCGTACTACAATGAGCAGTTCTTC. Translating gives CASSSTGLAYYNEQFF.

The V and J genes are TRBV9 and TRBJ2-7, with D unresolved. With 4 bases removed from V and 0 bases from J, the gap between germline ends came to 11 bases. This CDR3 is 14 amino acids long. Germline CDR1 reads SGDLS; CDR2 reads YYNGEE. The CDR3 DNA is TGTGCCAGCAGCCCCGGGCAGGACTCCTACGAGCAGTACTTC. It specifies CASSPGQDSYEQYF. Full variable domain (remainder filled in from reference TRBV9 and TRBJ2-7): DSGVTQTPKHLITATGQRVTLRCSPRSGDLSVYWYQQSLDQGLQFLIQYYNGEERAKGNILERFSAQQFPDLHSELNLSSLELGDSALYFCASSPGQDSYEQYFGPGTRLTVT.